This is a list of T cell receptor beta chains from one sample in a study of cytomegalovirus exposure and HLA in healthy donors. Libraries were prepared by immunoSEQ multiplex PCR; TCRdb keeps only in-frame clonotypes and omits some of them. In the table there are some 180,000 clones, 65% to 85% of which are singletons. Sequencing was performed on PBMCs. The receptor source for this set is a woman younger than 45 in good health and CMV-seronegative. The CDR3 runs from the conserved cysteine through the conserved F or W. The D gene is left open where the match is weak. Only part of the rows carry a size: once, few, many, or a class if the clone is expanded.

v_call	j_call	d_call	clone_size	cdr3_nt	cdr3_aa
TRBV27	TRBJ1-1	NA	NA	TGTGCCAGCGGGACAAGTATGAACACTGAAGCTTTCTTT	CASGTSMNTEAFF
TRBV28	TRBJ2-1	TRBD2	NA	TGTGCCAGCAGTTTTGGACTAGCGGGAGTGACTGAGCAGTTCTTC	CASSFGLAGVTEQFF
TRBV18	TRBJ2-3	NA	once	TGTGCCAGCTCACCGCCCGAGTTCAGAACTACTCGCACAGATACGCAGTATTTT	CASSPPEFRTTRTDTQYF
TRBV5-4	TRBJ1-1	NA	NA	TGTGCCAGCAGCTCCCACAAAGACTTGAACACTGAAGCTTTCTTT	CASSSHKDLNTEAFF
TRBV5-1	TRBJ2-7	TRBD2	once	TGCGCCAGCAGCCCGCGGGCAGCCGGGAGGGCCGAGCAGTACTTC	CASSPRAAGRAEQYF
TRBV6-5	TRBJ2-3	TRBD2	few	TGTGCCAGCAGTTACTCGGGCGGGGGGGCCCCGGGGACGCAGTATTTT	CASSYSGGGAPGTQYF
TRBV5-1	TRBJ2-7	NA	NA	TGCGCCAGCAGCTTGGAGGGCAGGGGCGGCTCCGCTCCCTACGAGCAGTACTTC	CASSLEGRGGSAPYEQYF
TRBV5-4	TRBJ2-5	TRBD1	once	TGTGCCAGCAGCACCCGGGACAGACTTCTGACCCAGTACTTC	CASSTRDRLLTQYF
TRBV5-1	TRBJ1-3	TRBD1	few	TGCGCCAGCGGAGAGACAGGGCTGATCTCTGGAAACACCATATATTTT	CASGETGLISGNTIYF
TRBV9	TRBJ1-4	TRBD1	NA	TGTGCCAGCAGCGACAGGGGTGCGGATGAAAAACTGTTTTTT	CASSDRGADEKLFF
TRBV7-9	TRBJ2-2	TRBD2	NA	TGTGCCAGCAGCTTGGCGGGGGGCCCATCAAGCGGGGAGCTGTTTTTT	CASSLAGGPSSGELFF
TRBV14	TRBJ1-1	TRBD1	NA	TGTGCCAGCAGCCAAGTGGACAGGCTCACTGAAGCTTTCTTT	CASSQVDRLTEAFF
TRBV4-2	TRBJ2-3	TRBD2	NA	TGTGCCAGCAGCCAAGATTTCGGGGCTAGCGGGAGGAGGGATACGCAGTATTTT	CASSQDFGASGRRDTQYF
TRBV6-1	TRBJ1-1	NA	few	TGTGCCAGCAGTGATCAGGGTGGCGGCACTGAAGCTTTCTTT	CASSDQGGGTEAFF
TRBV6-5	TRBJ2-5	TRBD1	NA	TGTGCCAGCAGTTACTCCAGGGGGGAGACCCAGTACTTC	CASSYSRGETQYF
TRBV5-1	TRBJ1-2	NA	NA	TGCGCCAGCACCGTCAACAGGTTCTATGGCTACACCTTC	CASTVNRFYGYTF